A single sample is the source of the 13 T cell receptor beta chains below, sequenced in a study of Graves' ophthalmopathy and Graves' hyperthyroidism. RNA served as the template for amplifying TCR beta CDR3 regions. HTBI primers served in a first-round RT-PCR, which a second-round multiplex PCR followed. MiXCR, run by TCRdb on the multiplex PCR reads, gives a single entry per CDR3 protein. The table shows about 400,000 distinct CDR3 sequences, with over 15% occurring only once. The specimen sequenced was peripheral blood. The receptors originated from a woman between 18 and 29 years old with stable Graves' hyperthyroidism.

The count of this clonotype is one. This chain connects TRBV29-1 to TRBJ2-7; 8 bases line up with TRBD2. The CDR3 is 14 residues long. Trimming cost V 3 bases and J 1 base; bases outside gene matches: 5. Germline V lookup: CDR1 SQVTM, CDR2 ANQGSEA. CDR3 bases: TGCAGCGTTGAGGGCAGCGGGGGTTCCTACGAGCAGTACTTC. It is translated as CSVEGSGGSYEQYF.

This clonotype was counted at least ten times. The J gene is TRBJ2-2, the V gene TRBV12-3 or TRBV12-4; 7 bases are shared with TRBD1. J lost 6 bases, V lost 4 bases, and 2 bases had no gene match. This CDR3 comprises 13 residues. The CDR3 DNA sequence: TGTGCCAGCAGTTACAGGGGCGCCGGGGAGCTGTTTTTT. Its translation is CASSYRGAGELFF.

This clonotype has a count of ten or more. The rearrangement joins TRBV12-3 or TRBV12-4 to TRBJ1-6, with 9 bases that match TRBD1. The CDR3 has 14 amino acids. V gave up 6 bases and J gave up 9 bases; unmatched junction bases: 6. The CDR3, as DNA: TGTGCCAGCAGGGCCGGGACAGGGTTTTCACCCCTCCACTTT. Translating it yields CASRAGTGFSPLHF.

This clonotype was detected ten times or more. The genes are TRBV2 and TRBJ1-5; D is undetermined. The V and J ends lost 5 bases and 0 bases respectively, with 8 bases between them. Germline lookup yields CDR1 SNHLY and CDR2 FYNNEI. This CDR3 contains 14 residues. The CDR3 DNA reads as TGTGCCAGCAGTTTTGGGTATAGCAATCAGCCCCAGCATTTT. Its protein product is CASSFGYSNQPQHF.

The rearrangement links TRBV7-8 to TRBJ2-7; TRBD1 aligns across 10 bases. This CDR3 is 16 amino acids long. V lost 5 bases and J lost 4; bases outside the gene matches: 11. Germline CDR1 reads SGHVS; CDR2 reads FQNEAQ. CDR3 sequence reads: CASSLYPGQGTYEQYF. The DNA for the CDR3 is TGTGCCAGCAGCCTTTACCCGGGACAGGGGACGTACGAGCAGTACTTC. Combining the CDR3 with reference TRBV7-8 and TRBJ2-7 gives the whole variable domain GAGVSQSPRYKVAKRGQDVALRCDPISGHVSLFWYQQALGQGPEFLTYFQNEAQLDKSGLPSDRFFAERPEGSVSTLKIQRTQQEDSAVYLCASSLYPGQGTYEQYFGPGTRLTVT.

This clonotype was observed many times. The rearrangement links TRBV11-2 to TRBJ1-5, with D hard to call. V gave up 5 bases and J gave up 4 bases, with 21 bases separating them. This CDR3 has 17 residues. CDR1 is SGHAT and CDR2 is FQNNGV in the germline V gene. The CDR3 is CASSPRGLLVWNQPQHF. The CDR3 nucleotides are TGTGCCAGCAGCCCTCGAGGACTACTCGTTTGGAATCAGCCCCAGCATTTT.

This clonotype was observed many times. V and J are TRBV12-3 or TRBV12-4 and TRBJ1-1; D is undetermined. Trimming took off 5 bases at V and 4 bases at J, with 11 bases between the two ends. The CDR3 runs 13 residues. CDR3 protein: CASSPTPRTEAFF. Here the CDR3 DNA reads TGTGCCAGCAGTCCAACACCCCGCACTGAAGCTTTCTTT.

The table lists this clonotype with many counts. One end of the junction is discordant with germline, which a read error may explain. As DNA, the CDR3 is TGTGCCAGCAGTGATCCGAAGAAGGGCTCCTCCGAGCAGTACTTC. This sequence encodes CASSDPKKGSSEQYF. The gene calls are TRBV6-1 and TRBJ2-7; D is unresolved. There are 15 residues in the CDR3. Germline loops: CDR1 MNHNS, CDR2 SASEGT.

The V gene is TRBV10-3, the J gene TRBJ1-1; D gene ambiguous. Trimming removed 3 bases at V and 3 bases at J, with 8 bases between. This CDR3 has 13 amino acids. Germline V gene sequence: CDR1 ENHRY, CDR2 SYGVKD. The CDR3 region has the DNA TGTGCCATCAGTGAAGGGAGGGACACTGAAGCTTTCTTT. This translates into CAISEGRDTEAFF.

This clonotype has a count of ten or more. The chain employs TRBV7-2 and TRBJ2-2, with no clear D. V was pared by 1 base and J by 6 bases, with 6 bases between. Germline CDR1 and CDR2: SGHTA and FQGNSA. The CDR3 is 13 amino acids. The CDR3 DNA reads TGTGCCAGCAGCTTAGTTCGGGCCGGGGAGCTGTTTTTT. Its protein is CASSLVRAGELFF.

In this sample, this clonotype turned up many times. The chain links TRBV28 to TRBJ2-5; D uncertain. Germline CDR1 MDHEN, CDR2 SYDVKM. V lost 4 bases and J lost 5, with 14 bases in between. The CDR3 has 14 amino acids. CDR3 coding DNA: TGTGCCAGCAGTTCCTCCCCTAGTAGGGAGACCCAGTACTTC. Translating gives CASSSSPSRETQYF. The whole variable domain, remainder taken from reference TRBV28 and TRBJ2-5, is DVKVTQSSRYLVKRTGEKVFLECVQDMDHENMFWYRQDPGLGLRLIYFSYDVKMKEKGDIPEGYSVSREKKERFSLILESASTNQTSMYLCASSSSPSRETQYFGPGTRLLVL.

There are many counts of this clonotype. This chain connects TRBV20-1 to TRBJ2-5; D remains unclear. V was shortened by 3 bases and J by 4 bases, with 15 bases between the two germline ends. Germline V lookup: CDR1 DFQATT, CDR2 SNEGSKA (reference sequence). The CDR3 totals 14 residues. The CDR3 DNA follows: TGCAGTGCTAGTTCCCCCAGGTCCCCAGAGACCCAGTACTTC. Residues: CSASSPRSPETQYF.

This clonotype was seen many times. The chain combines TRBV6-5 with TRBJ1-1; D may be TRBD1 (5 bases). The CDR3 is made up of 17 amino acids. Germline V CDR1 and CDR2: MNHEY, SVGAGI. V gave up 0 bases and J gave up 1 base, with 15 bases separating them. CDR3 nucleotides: TGTGCCAGCAGTTACTCGATGGTATCCGGGACGAACACTGAAGCTTTCTTT. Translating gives CASSYSMVSGTNTEAFF.